The T cell receptor (beta chain) described here comes from a study of blood T cell repertoires in COVID-19. TCRdb keeps only in-frame clones here, not all; method: immunoSEQ multiplex PCR. The repertoire holds around 130,000 clones, around four fifths seen once, with around 20% in the top ten. This TCR was recovered from a man of 80 years or more with acute or convalescent COVID-19. Sequencing was performed on peripheral blood.

The CDR3 loop is CASSISGLVSSNTQETQYF. The CDR3 DNA reads TGTGCCAGTAGTATATCCGGACTAGTAAGTTCTAACACACAAGAGACCCAGTACTTC. The chain couples TRBV19 to TRBJ2-5; 7 positions agree with TRBD2. Per germline, CDR1 LNHDA and CDR2 SQIVND (reference sequence). The V and J ends lost 2 bases and 2 bases, in that order; junction bases with no gene match: 17. The CDR3 covers 19 residues.